One and the same sample provided the 9 T cell receptor beta chains below, sequenced in a study of blood T cell repertoires in COVID-19. Using immunoSEQ multiplex PCR, the repertoire was profiled, and TCRdb retains in-frame clones only, with some absent. The sample consists of about 440,000 clones, around 89% of them appearing once. Sequenced sample: peripheral blood. All receptors derive from a woman aged 25 to 45 with acute or convalescent COVID-19.

This chain connects TRBV7-2 to TRBJ1-6; weak D call: TRBD1 (6 bases). The CDR3 is 17 amino acids. Germline V gene data show CDR1 as SGHTA and CDR2 as FQGNSA. V was clipped by 1 base and J by 7 bases, with 17 bases between them. CDR3 sequence: CASSLGNRAVRNSPLHF. In DNA, the CDR3 is TGTGCCAGCAGCTTAGGCAACAGGGCGGTGAGAAATTCACCCCTCCACTTT.

This rearrangement joins TRBV19 to TRBJ2-7; 8 nucleotides agree with TRBD1. CDR3 length: 12 residues. V lost 5 bases and J lost 6; bases outside the gene matches: 3. Looked up from germline, CDR1 is LNHDA and CDR2 is SQIVND (reference sequence). This CDR3 is CASSGTGLEQYF. The CDR3 DNA reads TGTGCCAGTAGTGGGACAGGTCTCGAGCAGTACTTC.

This clone showed up just once. This chain joins TRBV25-1 and TRBJ1-6; 8 bases match TRBD1. Germline V gene lookup returns CDR1 MGHDK and CDR2 SYGVNS. Trimming cost V 2 bases and J 6 bases; bases outside gene matches: 0. The CDR3 totals 14 residues. The CDR3 is CASSEDRGNSPLHF. For the CDR3, the DNA is TGTGCCAGCAGTGAAGACAGGGGTAATTCACCCCTCCACTTT.

This clone occurred a few times. The chain employs TRBV18 and TRBJ2-7, with D hard to call. The ends were cut back, 2 bases at V and 6 bases at J, with 8 bases in the middle. Germline V gives CDR1 KGHSH, CDR2 LQKENI. The CDR3 loop spans 12 amino acids. CDR3 protein: CASSPDSTEQYF. In nucleotides, the CDR3 is TGTGCCAGCTCACCAGACTCGACCGAGCAGTACTTC.

The V gene is TRBV5-1, the J gene TRBJ1-4, with TRBD1 matching 8 bases. From germline, CDR1 is SGHRS and CDR2 YFSETQ. V lost 4 bases to trimming and J lost 3 bases; unmatched junction nucleotides: 2. The CDR3 length is 14 residues. The CDR3 is CASSMTGANEKLFF. The CDR3 DNA reads TGCGCCAGCAGCATGACAGGGGCTAATGAAAAACTGTTTTTT.

This clone is a singleton in its sample. The chain combines TRBV2 with TRBJ2-5; 8 nucleotides match TRBD2. The CDR3 has 19 amino acids. Losses at the gene ends were 3 bases for V and 6 bases for J; bases not matched to a gene: 21. Germline V gives CDR1 SNHLY, CDR2 FYNNEI. The CDR3 reads CASSDGRTGTRKPPQTQYF. The DNA for the CDR3 is TGTGCCAGCAGTGACGGAAGGACTGGGACTAGAAAACCCCCCCAGACCCAGTACTTC.

Written as DNA, the CDR3 is TGTGCCAGCTCCCCTACCAAGGGGAACTATGGCTACACCTTC. This sequence encodes CASSPTKGNYGYTF. This sequence joins TRBV18 and TRBJ1-2; the D gene is possibly TRBD1 (5 bases). The V end lost 6 bases, the J end lost 2 bases, and 13 bases lay between the germline ends. Germline V gives CDR1 KGHSH, CDR2 LQKENI. This CDR3 is built from 14 residues.

This clone was observed a single time. The V and J genes are TRBV4-2 and TRBJ2-7, with 7 bases matching TRBD1. The germline V gene has CDR1 LGHNA and CDR2 YNFKEQ. The CDR3 extends over 15 amino acids. Trimming removed 5 bases from V and 2 bases from J; junction bases left unmatched: 9. DNA of the CDR3: TGTGCCAGCAGCGCCCGACAGGGTTGGGCCTACGAGCAGTACTTC. This codes for CASSARQGWAYEQYF.

This clone was seen a single time. The rearrangement uses TRBV2 and TRBJ2-3; 13 bases match TRBD2. This CDR3 has 15 amino acids. V lost 6 bases and J lost 3; bases outside the gene matches: 3. The germline gives CDR1 SNHLY, CDR2 FYNNEI. The CDR3, as DNA: TGTGCCAGCAGGAGGACTAGCGGGGGAACAGATACGCAGTATTTT. It codes for CASRRTSGGTDTQYF.